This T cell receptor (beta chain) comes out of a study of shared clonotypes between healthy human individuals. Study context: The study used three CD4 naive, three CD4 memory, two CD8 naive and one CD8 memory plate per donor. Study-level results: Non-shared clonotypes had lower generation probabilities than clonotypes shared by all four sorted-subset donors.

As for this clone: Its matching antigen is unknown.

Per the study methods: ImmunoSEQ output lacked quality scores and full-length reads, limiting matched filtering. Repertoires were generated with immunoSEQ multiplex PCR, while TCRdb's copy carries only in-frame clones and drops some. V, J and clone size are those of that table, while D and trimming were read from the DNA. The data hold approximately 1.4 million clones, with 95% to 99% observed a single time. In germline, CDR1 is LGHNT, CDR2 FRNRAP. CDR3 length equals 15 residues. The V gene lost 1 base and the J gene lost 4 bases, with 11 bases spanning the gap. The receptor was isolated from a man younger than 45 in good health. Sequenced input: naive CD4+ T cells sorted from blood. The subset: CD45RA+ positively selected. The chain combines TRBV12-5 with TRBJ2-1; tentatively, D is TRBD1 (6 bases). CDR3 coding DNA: TGTGCTAGTGGTTTGGCAGGGACAAATTACAATGAGCAGTTCTTC. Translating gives CASGLAGTNYNEQFF.